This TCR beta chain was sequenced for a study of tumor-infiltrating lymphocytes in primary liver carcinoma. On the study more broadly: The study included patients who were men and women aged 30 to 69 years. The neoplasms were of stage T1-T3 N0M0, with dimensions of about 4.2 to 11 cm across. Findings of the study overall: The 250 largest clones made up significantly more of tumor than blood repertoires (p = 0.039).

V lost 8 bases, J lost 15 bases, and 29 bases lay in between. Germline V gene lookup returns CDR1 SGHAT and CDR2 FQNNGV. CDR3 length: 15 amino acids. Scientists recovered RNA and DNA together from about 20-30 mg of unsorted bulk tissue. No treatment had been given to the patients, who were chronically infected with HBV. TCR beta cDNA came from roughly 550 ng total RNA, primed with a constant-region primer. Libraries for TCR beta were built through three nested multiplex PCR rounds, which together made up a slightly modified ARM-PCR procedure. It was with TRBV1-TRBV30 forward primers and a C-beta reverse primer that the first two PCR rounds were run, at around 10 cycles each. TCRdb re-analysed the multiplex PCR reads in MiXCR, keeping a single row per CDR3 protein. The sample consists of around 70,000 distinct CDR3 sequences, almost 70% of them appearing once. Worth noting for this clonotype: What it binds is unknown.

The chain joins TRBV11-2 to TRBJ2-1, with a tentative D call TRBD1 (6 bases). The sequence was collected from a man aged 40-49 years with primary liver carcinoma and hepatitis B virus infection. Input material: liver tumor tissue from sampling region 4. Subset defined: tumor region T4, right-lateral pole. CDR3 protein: CASVLGDLRGHEGFF. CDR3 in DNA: TGTGCCAGCGTACTAGGAGACCTCCGGGGACATGAGGGGTTCTTC.